This T cell receptor (beta chain) comes out of a study of regulatory T cells in long-lasting Graves disease. Study results and caveats: Newly diagnosed patients shared 850 to 1,000 public clonotypes; persistent patients shared approximately 2,700. Investigators studied peripheral blood only, not thyroid tissue.

Arm-PCR with iRepertoire HTBI primers amplified the CDR3 regions for these TCR beta libraries. A single record per CDR3 protein comes from TCRdb applying MiXCR to the multiplex PCR reads. Counted here are under 500,000 distinct CDR3 sequences, under 25% occurring once; the ten biggest clones make up less than 25%. Regarding time point: persistent/refractory GD, antithyroid drugs over 5 years with positive TRAb. PBMCs provided the RNA from which the TCR library was made. This CDR3 is 17 amino acids long. V lost 7 bases and J lost 9; bases outside the gene matches: 20. Germline V CDR1 and CDR2: MNHNS, SASEGT. This clonotype was observed a handful of times. Antigen specificity is unknown.

The chain carries TRBV6-1 and TRBJ2-4, with 8 bases aligning to TRBD2. This clonotype originated in a female donor with Graves disease. The sample in question was peripheral blood mononuclear cells (PBMCs), obtained when the disease was refractory, from a patient treated with antithyroid drugs. Written as DNA, the CDR3 is TGTGCCAGCACCCACTTGAGCGGGAGAAGACGGTGGGGCATTCAGTACTTC. Its translation is CASTHLSGRRRWGIQYF.